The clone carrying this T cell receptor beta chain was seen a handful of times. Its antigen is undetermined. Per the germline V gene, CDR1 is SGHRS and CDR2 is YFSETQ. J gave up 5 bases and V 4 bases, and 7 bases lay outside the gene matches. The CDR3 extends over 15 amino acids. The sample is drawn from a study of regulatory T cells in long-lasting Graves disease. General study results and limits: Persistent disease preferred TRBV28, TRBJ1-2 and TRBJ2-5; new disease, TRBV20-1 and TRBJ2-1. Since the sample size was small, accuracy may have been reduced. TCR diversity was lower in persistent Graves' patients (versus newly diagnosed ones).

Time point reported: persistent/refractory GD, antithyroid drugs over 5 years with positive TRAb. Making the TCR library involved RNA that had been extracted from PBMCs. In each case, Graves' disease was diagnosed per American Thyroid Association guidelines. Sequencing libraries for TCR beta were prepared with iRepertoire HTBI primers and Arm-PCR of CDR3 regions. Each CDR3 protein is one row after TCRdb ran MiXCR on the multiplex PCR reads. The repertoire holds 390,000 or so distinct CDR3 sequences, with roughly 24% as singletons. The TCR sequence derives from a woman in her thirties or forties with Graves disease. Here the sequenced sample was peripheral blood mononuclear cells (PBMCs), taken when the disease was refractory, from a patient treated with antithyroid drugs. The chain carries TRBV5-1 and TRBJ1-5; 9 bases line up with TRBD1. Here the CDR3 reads CASSPGTGSHQPQHF. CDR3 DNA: TGCGCCAGCAGCCCCGGGACAGGGAGTCATCAGCCCCAGCATTTT.